This TCR beta chain was observed in a study of blood T cell repertoires in COVID-19. Study-wide context: Collection of acute and convalescent COVID-19 samples took place in the United States, Italy and Spain.

Clones were read by immunoSEQ multiplex PCR, and TCRdb kept only the in-frame ones, dropping some. Here the sample spans 150,000 to 200,000 clones, about nine tenths being singletons. V lost 8 bases and J lost 3; bases outside the gene matches: 12. Germline lookup yields CDR1 SGHAT and CDR2 FQNNGV. CDR3 size: 15 residues. This TCR was recovered from a woman aged 25 to 45 with acute or convalescent COVID-19. The chain links TRBV11-2 to TRBJ1-1; 7 bases match TRBD1. Source material: peripheral blood. In DNA, the CDR3 is TGTGCCAGCCTGCCAGGGGGATTTGGGGACACTGAAGCTTTCTTT. This translates into CASLPGGFGDTEAFF.